Following are 26 T cell receptor beta chains from one sample sequenced in a study of T cells in Graves' hyperthyroidism and ophthalmopathy. Amplification of TCR beta CDR3 regions was performed using RNA transcripts as template. The study used the HTBI primer set for a first-round RT-PCR of the TCR CDR3. TCRdb reanalysed the multiplex PCR reads using MiXCR and keeps one entry per CDR3 protein. The profile shows about 520,000 distinct CDR3 sequences, 24% of them singletons. Source material: blood. The receptor source for this set is a woman between 25 and 40 years old with Graves' ophthalmopathy.

This clonotype was observed at least ten times. The chain is built from TRBV19 and TRBJ1-5; D remains unclear. The CDR3 loop spans 13 amino acids. Germline assignment: CDR1 LNHDA and CDR2 SQIVND (reference sequence). The V end lost 4 bases, the J end lost 7 bases, and 11 bases lay between the germline ends. The CDR3 nucleotides are TGTGCCAGTAGTACAGGTGTTTACCAGCCCCAGCATTTT. Its translation: CASSTGVYQPQHF.

This clonotype was counted ten times or more. The V gene is TRBV6-1, the J gene TRBJ2-7, with a weak D call TRBD1 (5 bases). Germline V lookup: CDR1 MNHNS, CDR2 SASEGT. Between the trimmed V and J ends, which lost 5 bases and 3 bases, there was a span of 14 bases. There are 14 residues in the CDR3. The CDR3 protein is CASSLLRQSYEQYF. The CDR3 DNA reads TGTGCCAGCAGTCTCCTTAGACAGAGCTACGAGCAGTACTTC.

This clonotype was seen only a few times. J is TRBJ2-7 and V is TRBV6-5; no definite D call. CDR1 and CDR2 (germline): MNHEY, SVGAGI. Deletions cut 2 bases from V and 4 bases from J, with 12 bases between. The CDR3 contains 14 residues. The CDR3 here is CASSYSKGGYEQYF. DNA of the CDR3: TGTGCCAGCAGTTACAGTAAAGGCGGATACGAGCAGTACTTC.

Ten or more counts support this clonotype. The chain combines TRBV2 with TRBJ1-5, with D unresolved. The CDR3 is 15 amino acids. Germline V CDR1 and CDR2: SNHLY, FYNNEI. The V and J ends lost 8 bases and 6 bases respectively, with 20 bases between them. The CDR3 region has the DNA TGTGCCAGCGGCGGTGTCGAGACCGTCAGTCAGCCCCAGCATTTT. Protein product: CASGGVETVSQPQHF. The complete variable domain, with remaining parts taken from reference TRBV2 and TRBJ1-5, reads EPEVTQTPSHQVTQMGQEVILRCVPISNHLYFYWYRQILGQKVEFLVSFYNNEISEKSEIFDDQFSVERPDGSNFTLKIRSTKLEDSAMYFCASGGVETVSQPQHFGDGTRLSIL.

In this sample, this clonotype turned up a few times. The chain has TRBV29-1 and TRBJ2-5, with D tentatively TRBD1 or TRBD2 (5 bases each). The V and J ends lost 6 bases and 5 bases respectively, with 19 bases between them. This CDR3 contains 14 residues. Germline-derived CDR1 and CDR2 are SQVTM and ANQGSEA. The CDR3 sequence is CSVNRDDEWETQYF. The CDR3 nucleotides read TGCAGCGTGAATCGGGACGACGAGTGGGAGACCCAGTACTTC.

This clonotype was found many times. The rearrangement uses TRBV18 and TRBJ1-1, with D unresolved. Germline V gene data show CDR1 as KGHSH and CDR2 as LQKENI. The V end lost 8 bases, the J end lost 0 bases, and 10 bases lay between the germline ends. This CDR3 contains 13 residues. The CDR3: CASSPLMNTEAFF. CDR3 in DNA: TGTGCCAGCAGTCCCCTAATGAACACTGAAGCTTTCTTT.

This clonotype was observed once. The V gene is TRBV18, the J gene TRBJ1-2; no definite D call. Germline CDR1 is KGHSH and CDR2 is LQKENI. The V end lost 1 base, the J end lost 3 bases, and 9 bases lay between the germline ends. This CDR3 region has 14 residues. In DNA, the CDR3 is TGTGCCAGCTCACCACGAGCCGAGGACTATGGCTACACCTTC. Its protein product is CASSPRAEDYGYTF.

This clonotype was picked up a small number of times. The chain employs TRBV6-1 and TRBJ2-2; 8 bases are shared with TRBD2. Per germline, CDR1 MNHNS and CDR2 SASEGT. The length of the CDR3 is 17 residues. The V and J ends lost 7 bases and 5 bases, in that order; junction bases with no gene match: 15. The CDR3 DNA sequence: TGTGCCAGCACCCAGACCCACACCGGCGGGAGGACCGGGGAGCTGTTTTTT. Translated: CASTQTHTGGRTGELFF.

This clonotype was detected ten times or more. The chain is built from TRBV7-9 and TRBJ2-5; 7 bases agree with TRBD1. CDR1 and CDR2 (germline): SEHNR, FQNEAQ (reference sequence). V shed 3 bases, J shed 7 bases, and the junction held 8 bases outside the gene matches. CDR3 length equals 14 residues. CDR3 sequence: CASSFAEGAGTQYF. The CDR3 DNA sequence: TGTGCCAGCAGCTTCGCTGAGGGGGCGGGGACCCAGTACTTC.

This clonotype came up once. V usage is TRBV5-1 and J usage is TRBJ1-2; D is uncertain. The CDR3 sequence is 14 residues long. CDR1 is SGHRS, CDR2 YFSETQ, per germline. With 5 bases removed from V and 4 bases from J, the gap between germline ends came to 15 bases. The CDR3 region is CASRRTVDPYGYTF. The CDR3 DNA is TGCGCCAGCAGACGGACGGTTGACCCCTATGGCTACACCTTC.

This clonotype has at least ten counts. The gene calls are TRBV19 and TRBJ1-2, with unresolved D. The CDR3 sequence is 12 residues long. Trimming pared 3 bases from V and 2 bases from J, leaving 4 bases between. Germline CDR1 is LNHDA and CDR2 is SQIVND (reference sequence). The CDR3 DNA sequence: TGTGCCAGTAGTATCCTCAACTATGGCTACACCTTC. Translation: CASSILNYGYTF.

This clonotype appeared many times. The chain joins TRBV28 to TRBJ2-2, with D hard to call. Trimming cost V 5 bases and J 5 bases, with 9 bases left between them. The CDR3 has 13 amino acids. Germline V lookup: CDR1 MDHEN, CDR2 SYDVKM. The CDR3 coding sequence is TGTGCCAGCAGTATGGAAGGGACCGGGGAGCTGTTTTTT. It translates to CASSMEGTGELFF.

This clonotype was seen ten or more times. The gene calls are TRBV27 and TRBJ2-5; D remains ambiguous. Germline CDR1 is MNHEY and CDR2 is SMNVEV (reference sequence). V lost 2 bases to trimming and J lost 0 bases, with 7 bases between them. The CDR3 contains 14 residues. CDR3 sequence: CASSLRADQETQYF. The CDR3 coding sequence is TGTGCCAGCAGTTTAAGGGCAGACCAAGAGACCCAGTACTTC.

The rearrangement uses TRBV11-3 and TRBJ1-5; a possible D gene is TRBD1 (5 bases). V was cut by 1 base and J by 4 bases, with 11 bases left in between. CDR3 length: 15 amino acids. Per germline, CDR1 SGHNT and CDR2 YENEEA. The CDR3 coding sequence is TGTGCCAGCAGCTTAGTGGGGGGTCGAAATCAGCCCCAGCATTTT. Translation: CASSLVGGRNQPQHF.

The sample holds many counts of this clonotype. The rearrangement joins TRBV7-8 to TRBJ2-7; D unresolved. Germline CDR1 reads SGHVS; CDR2 reads FQNEAQ. V was shortened by 7 bases and J by 3 bases, with 16 bases between the two germline ends. This CDR3 is 14 amino acids long. CDR3 sequence: CASTVSSSHYEQYF. CDR3 nucleotide sequence: TGTGCCAGCACTGTAAGCAGTAGTCACTACGAGCAGTACTTC.

The chain recombines TRBV28 with TRBJ1-2; D might be TRBD1 (6 bases). The CDR3 runs to 16 residues. Germline V CDR1 and CDR2: MDHEN, SYDVKM. The V gene lost 4 bases and the J gene lost 1 base, with 16 bases spanning the gap. In DNA form, the CDR3 reads TGTGCCAGCAGTTCCCCGGCGCGGGACAATAACTATGGCTACACCTTC. It is translated as CASSSPARDNNYGYTF.

This clonotype turned up a few times. The gene calls are TRBV6-1 and TRBJ2-3, with D perhaps matching TRBD2 (5 bases). V was shortened by 7 bases and J by 7 bases, with 15 bases between the two germline ends. The CDR3 runs 13 residues. The germline gives CDR1 MNHNS, CDR2 SASEGT. The CDR3 spells CASTSAGEYTQYF. The CDR3 DNA sequence: TGTGCCAGCACCTCGGCGGGCGAATATACGCAGTATTTT.

This clonotype was counted at least ten times. The chain combines TRBV27 with TRBJ2-4; weak D call: TRBD2 (7 bases). Trimming stripped 0 bases from V and 6 bases from J, with 15 bases between. Germline CDR1 is MNHEY and CDR2 is SMNVEV (reference sequence). CDR3 size: 16 residues. The CDR3 nucleotides read TGTGCCAGCAGTTTATCGCCCGGGGGGCCGGGAAACATTCAGTACTTC. This sequence encodes CASSLSPGGPGNIQYF.

This clonotype has just a few counts. The chain uses TRBV12-3 or TRBV12-4 and TRBJ1-1; a weak D match, TRBD1 (6 bases). This CDR3 has 14 residues. Trimming removed 3 bases at V and 3 bases at J, with 11 bases between. This chain's CDR3 is CASSFYRTDTEAFF. The CDR3 bases are TGTGCCAGCAGTTTTTATCGGACAGACACTGAAGCTTTCTTT.

This clonotype was detected ten times or more. The chain combines TRBV6-1 with TRBJ1-1; 9 bases are shared with TRBD1. With 6 bases clipped from V and 7 bases from J, the junction kept 6 bases outside the gene matches. Germline loops: CDR1 MNHNS, CDR2 SASEGT. This CDR3 has 13 residues. CDR3 sequence (DNA): TGTGCCAGCAGCCCCGGGACAGGGTTTGAAGCTTTCTTT. Translation: CASSPGTGFEAFF.

This clonotype was detected a few times. The chain joins TRBV29-1 to TRBJ2-7; D possibly corresponds to TRBD2 (5 bases). Per germline, CDR1 SQVTM and CDR2 ANQGSEA. V was pared by 6 bases and J by 5 bases, with 14 bases between. This CDR3 region has 12 residues. The DNA for the CDR3 is TGCAGCGTAACCTTACTAGGAAACGAGCAGTACTTC. As protein: CSVTLLGNEQYF.

In this sample, this clonotype turned up many times. This chain links TRBV7-2 with TRBJ2-7; D is unclear. V shed 4 bases and J shed 0 bases, with 7 bases lying between them. This CDR3 is 13 amino acids long. CDR1 is SGHTA, CDR2 FQGNSA, per germline. CDR3 amino acids: CASSSRPSYEQYF. DNA for the CDR3: TGTGCCAGCAGCTCGCGACCCTCCTACGAGCAGTACTTC.

This rearrangement joins TRBV12-3 or TRBV12-4 to TRBJ2-7; no definite D call. The length of the CDR3 is 14 residues. The V and J ends lost 6 bases and 6 bases respectively, with 18 bases between them. The CDR3 spells CASSPPRLALEQYF. CDR3 coding DNA: TGTGCCAGCAGCCCCCCGCGGTTGGCTCTCGAGCAGTACTTC.

This clonotype was seen at least ten times. V usage is TRBV5-1 and J usage is TRBJ1-1; D unresolved. CDR3 length: 15 amino acids. In germline, CDR1 is SGHRS, CDR2 YFSETQ. Trimming pared 1 base from V and 6 bases from J, leaving 16 bases between. The CDR3 nucleotides read TGCGCCAGCAGCTTGAGGGTAAGGGAGGTTCCTGAAGCTTTCTTT. This encodes CASSLRVREVPEAFF.

This clonotype was observed a few times. This chain connects TRBV4-1 to TRBJ2-7; 10 bases map to TRBD2. This CDR3 has 14 residues. J was trimmed by 4 bases and V by 3 bases; bases with no gene match: 3. CDR1 and CDR2 (germline): MGHRA, YSYEKL. CDR3 in DNA: TGCGCCAGCAGCCAGCCGGGACTAGCGTACGAGCAGTACTTC. This sequence encodes CASSQPGLAYEQYF.

This clonotype was recorded many times. The gene calls are TRBV7-2 and TRBJ1-1; maybe TRBD1 (5 bases). The CDR3 spans 13 residues. Deletions cut 1 base from V and 11 bases from J, with 14 bases between. Germline V gene lookup returns CDR1 SGHTA and CDR2 FQGNSA. The CDR3 loop reads CASSLGSGYGAFF. DNA of the CDR3: TGTGCCAGCAGCTTAGGGTCAGGGTACGGGGCTTTCTTT.